The present entry profiles one TCR beta chain with its context. This specimen belongs to a study of blood T cell repertoires in COVID-19. Turning to the study itself: COVID-19 samples from acute and convalescent phases originated in the United States, Italy and Spain. Nucleic acid was either cDNA or gDNA, and it came from T cells, B-cell-depleted T cells, or PBMCs.

Per the study methods: Estimation of nucleated cell counts was performed using reference gene primer amplification. Produced via immunoSEQ multiplex PCR; TCRdb's table is partial and in-frame only. The D gene and trimming were derived from the DNA, and the V and J assignments and clone size from that table. Altogether 53,000 or so clones are present, 90% being singletons, with the ten largest covering 5.5% to 7.5%. The TCR comes from a man between 35 and 55 years old with acute or convalescent COVID-19. Material: peripheral blood.

CDR3 bases: TGTGCCAGCAGCCCGCGGACTAGCGGGAGCCGGTACAATGAGCAGTTCTTC. It specifies CASSPRTSGSRYNEQFF. The gene calls are TRBV5-4 and TRBJ2-1; TRBD2 agrees at 13 bases. The CDR3 is 17 amino acids. CDR1 SGHNT and CDR2 YYREEE come from the germline V gene (reference sequence). V lost 4 bases and J lost 4; bases outside the gene matches: 8.